One and the same sample provided the 20 T cell receptor beta chains below, sequenced in a study of molecular identifiers for immune sequencing clone quantification. MiXCR, applied by TCRdb to the PCR reads, yields one record per CDR3 protein. The sample has over 550,000 distinct CDR3 sequences, about 25% seen once. The specimen sequenced was naive CD8+ T cells from blood, with Jurkat cell RNA spiked in. As to subset: FACS-sorted CD8+CD4-CCR7+CD45RA+ naive T cells. These receptors were taken from a human donor in good health. Some libraries in this study had Jurkat cell RNA spiked in.

As to this clonotype: A much larger clone lies one base from this, so it may be a read error. The chain employs TRBV6-5 and TRBJ2-1; a possible D gene is TRBD2 (5 bases). Per germline, CDR1 MNHEY and CDR2 SVGAGI. The CDR3 spans 13 residues. CDR3 in amino acids: CAGSYRWTAGQFF. CDR3 nucleotide sequence: TGTGCCGGCAGTTACCGCTGGACTGCCGGGCAGTTCTTC.

This clonotype was detected a few times. The V gene is TRBV19, the J gene TRBJ1-1; D remains unclear. Looked up from germline, CDR1 is LNHDA and CDR2 is SQIVND (reference sequence). The CDR3 is made up of 13 amino acids. Trimming removed 3 bases at V and 1 base at J, with 6 bases between. The CDR3 is CASSMSPNTEAFF. The CDR3 DNA reads TGTGCCAGTAGTATGAGCCCGAACACTGAAGCTTTCTTT. The whole variable domain, filled in from reference TRBV19 and TRBJ1-1, reads DGGITQSPKYLFRKEGQNVTLSCEQNLNHDAMYWYRQDPGQGLRLIYYSQIVNDFQKGDIAEGYSVSREKKESFPLTVTSAQKNPTAFYLCASSMSPNTEAFFGQGTRLTVV.

In its sample, this clonotype was seen a few times. V usage is TRBV12-3 or TRBV12-4 and J usage is TRBJ2-2; D is possibly TRBD1 (5 bases). Between the trimmed V and J ends, which lost 10 bases and 5 bases, there was a span of 17 bases. The CDR3 runs 14 residues. CDR3 residues: CATKGISGTGELFF. The CDR3 DNA follows: TGTGCCACCAAGGGGATAAGTGGTACCGGGGAGCTGTTTTTT.

This clonotype came up many times. The V gene is TRBV7-2, the J gene TRBJ2-7; 7 bases map to TRBD1. CDR1 is SGHTA and CDR2 is FQGNSA in the germline V gene. The trim removed 3 bases at V and 6 bases at J, leaving 11 bases unmatched. The CDR3 covers 15 residues. The CDR3 coding sequence is TGTGCCAGCAGCTTTCTTCCTCACAGGGGTAGCGAGCAGTACTTC. Residues: CASSFLPHRGSEQYF.

The V gene is TRBV29-1, the J gene TRBJ2-7, with D perhaps TRBD1 (6 bases). V lost 7 bases, J lost 0 bases, and 13 bases lay in between. This CDR3 spans 13 amino acids. Germline assignment: CDR1 SQVTM and CDR2 ANQGSEA. The CDR3 DNA reads as TGCAGCGGGACAGACCTCAACTCCTACGAGCAGTACTTC. Amino acids: CSGTDLNSYEQYF.

The chain couples TRBV28 to TRBJ1-1; D is perhaps TRBD1 (5 bases). The CDR3 extends over 14 amino acids. Germline lookup yields CDR1 MDHEN and CDR2 SYDVKM. The V gene lost 5 bases and the J gene lost 1 base, with 11 bases spanning the gap. This CDR3 reads CASSRPGANTEAFF. The CDR3, as DNA: TGTGCCAGCAGTCGGCCCGGGGCGAACACTGAAGCTTTCTTT.

The count of this clonotype is one. The junction differs from germline at one of its ends, possibly a read error. The gene calls are TRBV28 and TRBJ1-3; D not resolved. CDR1 and CDR2 from the germline V gene are MDHEN and SYDVKM. The CDR3 runs to 15 residues. The CDR3 reads CASSLLPASGNTICF. The CDR3 bases are TGTGCCAGCAGTTTATTACCGGCCTCTGGAAACACCATATGTTTT.

This rearrangement joins TRBV7-6 to TRBJ1-1, with TRBD1 matching over 8 bases. The J segment lost 4 bases and the V segment lost 5 bases, leaving 6 bases of the junction unmatched. The length of the CDR3 is 14 residues. The germline gives CDR1 SGHVS, CDR2 FNYEAQ. In DNA, the CDR3 is TGTGCCAGCAGCCACGGCAGGGGGCCCACTGAAGCTTTCTTT. This sequence encodes CASSHGRGPTEAFF.

Points on this clonotype: A much larger clone lies one base from this, so it may be a read error. The V and J genes are TRBV4-3 and TRBJ2-7; 9 positions match TRBD1. In germline, CDR1 is LGHNA, CDR2 YSLEER. The CDR3 consists of 15 residues. Germline trimming cut 0 bases from V and 6 bases from J; bases unmatched to any gene: 6. Here the CDR3 reads CASSQEGTGNVEQYF. The CDR3 DNA reads as TGCGCCAGCAGCCAAGAGGGGACAGGGAACGTCGAGCAGTACTTC.

Details on this clonotype: This could be a read error, since a much larger clone is one nucleotide away. The chain is built from TRBV7-9 and TRBJ2-3; TRBD2 matches 11 bases. Looked up from germline, CDR1 is SEHNR and CDR2 is FQNEAQ (reference sequence). The CDR3 contains 19 residues. DNA of the CDR3: TGTGCCAGCAGCACAGGACTAGCGGGCACCCAATACCACACAGATGCGCAGTATTTT. Translation: CASSTGLAGTQYHTDAQYF.

The chain is built from TRBV7-8 and TRBJ2-5; D is unclear. CDR1 is SGHVS and CDR2 is FQNEAQ in the germline V gene. The V gene lost 1 base and the J gene lost 5 bases, with 14 bases spanning the gap. This CDR3 has 15 amino acids. The CDR3 nucleotides read TGTGCCAGCAGCTTAGTCCGTGTATTTGAGGAGACCCAGTACTTC. Translating it yields CASSLVRVFEETQYF.

This clonotype occurred a few times. The V call is TRBV24-1, the J call TRBJ2-2; D perhaps matches TRBD1 (6 bases). V was pared by 5 bases and J by 6 bases, with 21 bases between. The V gene's germline CDR1 is KGHDR and CDR2 SFDVKD. This CDR3 has 17 residues. The CDR3 nucleotides are TGTGCCACCAGTGGCCCTTGGGACACTCTTCCCCCCGGGGAGCTGTTTTTT. This sequence encodes CATSGPWDTLPPGELFF.

Turning to this clonotype: The conserved final phenylalanine or tryptophan is absent from the CDR3, which likely points to a read error. The rearrangement uses TRBV29-1 and TRBJ2-7; D is uncertain. Trimming stripped 0 bases from V and 6 bases from J, with 9 bases between. CDR1 and CDR2 from the germline V gene are SQVTM and ANQGSEA. The length of the CDR3 is 12 residues. CDR3 residues: CSVEDNSFEQYS. CDR3 sequence (DNA): TGCAGCGTTGAAGACAATAGCTTCGAGCAGTACTCC.

This clonotype was detected only a few times. This chain uses TRBV20-1 with TRBJ2-7; tentatively, D is TRBD2 (5 bases). The CDR3 consists of 12 residues. V gave up 4 bases and J gave up 2 bases, with 9 bases separating them. Germline values: CDR1 DFQATT, CDR2 SNEGSKA (reference sequence). The CDR3 DNA follows: TGCAGTGCTACACTGACTACCTACGAGCAGTACTTC. Protein: CSATLTTYEQYF.

This clonotype was detected many times. The J gene is TRBJ2-3, the V gene TRBV7-6; no clear D gene. The CDR3 loop spans 14 amino acids. CDR1 and CDR2 (germline): SGHVS, FNYEAQ. V lost 2 bases to trimming and J lost 2 bases, with 8 bases between them. The CDR3 sequence: CASSLIGHTDTQYF. CDR3 nucleotides: TGTGCCAGCAGCTTAATCGGCCACACAGATACGCAGTATTTT.

Only a few counts were recorded for this clonotype. The V and J genes are TRBV14 and TRBJ2-6; D remains unclear. V lost 0 bases, J lost 1 base, and 7 bases lay in between. Germline V gene lookup returns CDR1 SGHDN and CDR2 FVKESK. CDR3 length equals 16 residues. CDR3: CASSQDPHSGANVLTF. The CDR3 nucleotides are TGTGCCAGCAGCCAAGATCCACATTCTGGGGCCAACGTCCTGACTTTC.

This clonotype was recorded a few times. V usage is TRBV2 and J usage is TRBJ2-2, with D unclear. Trimming removed 2 bases from V and 6 bases from J, with 4 bases in between. The CDR3 sequence is 12 residues long. CDR1 and CDR2 from the germline V gene are SNHLY and FYNNEI. For the CDR3, the DNA is TGTGCCAGCAGTGAACGCCCCGGGGAGCTGTTTTTT. Its translation: CASSERPGELFF.

The V gene is TRBV10-3, the J gene TRBJ2-5; 7 nucleotides align to TRBD2. The CDR3 spans 18 residues. The V gene's germline CDR1 is ENHRY and CDR2 SYGVKD. Trimming cost V 0 bases and J 3 bases; bases outside gene matches: 13. Here the CDR3 reads CAISESNLVEGGKETQYF. The CDR3 region has the DNA TGTGCCATCAGTGAGTCGAATCTCGTAGAGGGAGGGAAAGAGACCCAGTACTTC.

This clonotype has a count of ten or more. The chain joins TRBV5-6 to TRBJ2-7; TRBD2 matches at 9 bases. This CDR3 comprises 15 residues. Germline CDR1 SGHDT, CDR2 YYEEEE. The V and J ends lost 1 base and 2 bases, in that order; junction bases with no gene match: 4. The CDR3 spells CASSLSAGGAYEQYF. The CDR3 bases are TGTGCCAGCAGCTTGAGTGCGGGAGGGGCCTACGAGCAGTACTTC.

This clonotype was picked up one time. J is TRBJ2-3 and V is TRBV20-1; possible D gene TRBD2, 6 bases. Germline V lookup: CDR1 DFQATT, CDR2 SNEGSKA (reference sequence). The CDR3 consists of 17 residues. Between the trimmed V and J ends, which lost 0 bases and 2 bases, there was a span of 18 bases. The CDR3 loop reads CSAREMAGWFVTDTQYF. DNA of the CDR3: TGCAGTGCTAGAGAGATGGCGGGGTGGTTCGTCACAGATACGCAGTATTTT.